The 19 T cell receptor beta chains below were found in one sample sequenced in a study of yellow fever vaccine responses in identical twins (dated by TCRdb to 2017 to 2018). Libraries were prepared through RT-PCR. The sequencer was an Illumina HiSeq 2500. TCRdb reanalyzed the raw reads on its own, using fastp at Q25 for trimming and MiXCR for clone calling, and kept in-frame beta chains. Rows merge per CDR3 protein into single entries with the most common DNA and genes. The sample contains more than 15,000 distinct CDR3 sequences, approximately 71% of them found a single time. Approximately 2.2% of the sample lies in the top ten. This sample comprised T cells from blood (PBMCs), unsorted or a sorted subset (not recorded which), obtained before or after yellow fever vaccination (not recorded which). These receptors all stem from a woman aged 18-35 years who received the yellow fever vaccine. Donor details come from another sample of the same person, matched by shared clones.

The chain joins TRBV18 to TRBJ2-1; D possibly corresponds to TRBD1 (5 bases). CDR3 length: 16 amino acids. The germline V and J ends were trimmed by 5 bases and 5 bases, with 19 bases remaining between them. Per the germline V gene, CDR1 is KGHSH and CDR2 is LQKENI. CDR3 residues: CASSVRRTREHNEQFF. The CDR3 DNA reads as TGTGCCAGCTCAGTTCGAAGAACCAGGGAACACAATGAGCAGTTCTTC.

V and J are TRBV5-5 and TRBJ1-1; D is unresolved. V shed 0 bases and J shed 6 bases, with 9 bases lying between them. There are 13 residues in the CDR3. Germline V gene lookup returns CDR1 SGHKS and CDR2 YYEKEE (reference sequence). The CDR3 DNA sequence: TGTGCCAGCAGCTTGGTCCTAGGCGCTGAAGCTTTCTTT. Protein sequence: CASSLVLGAEAFF. Full variable domain (rest looked up from reference TRBV5-5 and TRBJ1-1): DAGVTQSPTHLIKTRGQQVTLRCSPISGHKSVSWYQQVLGQGPQFIFQYYEKEERGRGNFPDRFSARQFPNYSSELNVNALLLGDSALYLCASSLVLGAEAFFGQGTRLTVV.

The chain is built from TRBV29-1 and TRBJ2-4, with D unresolved. V lost 6 bases, J lost 15 bases, and 12 bases lay in between. Per the germline V gene, CDR1 is SQVTM and CDR2 is ANQGSEA. The CDR3 has 9 residues. CDR3 loop: CSVNHRSYF. As DNA, the CDR3 is TGCAGCGTCAACCACCGGTCGTACTTC.

The chain couples TRBV13 to TRBJ2-7; 8 bases fit TRBD1. V lost 7 bases to trimming and J lost 0 bases; unmatched junction nucleotides: 8. Per germline, CDR1 PRHDT and CDR2 FYEKMQ (reference sequence). The CDR3 is made up of 15 amino acids. This CDR3 reads CASTESRGLSYEQYF. The CDR3 coding sequence is TGTGCCAGCACCGAGAGCAGGGGGCTCTCCTACGAGCAGTACTTC.

A single count supports this clonotype. J is TRBJ2-7 and V is TRBV7-6; 8 bases fit TRBD1. Trimming removed 0 bases from V and 0 bases from J; junction bases left unmatched: 4. Germline V gene data show CDR1 as SGHVS and CDR2 as FNYEAQ. The CDR3 extends over 16 amino acids. The CDR3 here is CASSLARTGSSYEQYF. CDR3 bases: TGTGCCAGCAGCTTAGCCCGGACAGGGAGCTCCTACGAGCAGTACTTC.

This clonotype was observed a few times. The CDR3 sequence is CATSQTGLGQPQHF. The DNA for the CDR3 is TGTGCCACCAGCCAGACAGGGCTGGGCCAGCCCCAGCATTTT. V usage is TRBV24-1 and J usage is TRBJ1-5; 7 bases map to TRBD1. CDR3 length: 14 residues. V lost 7 bases, J lost 7 bases, and 9 bases stayed unmatched. Germline CDR1 and CDR2: KGHDR and SFDVKD.

The gene calls are TRBV11-2 and TRBJ2-5, with 8 bases fitting TRBD2. The trim removed 3 bases at V and 3 bases at J, leaving 9 bases unmatched. This CDR3 contains 16 residues. Germline CDR1 is SGHAT and CDR2 is FQNNGV. The CDR3 sequence is CASSLPASGRKETQYF. The CDR3 DNA reads TGTGCCAGCAGCTTGCCCGCTAGCGGGCGAAAAGAGACCCAGTACTTC.

This chain uses TRBV7-6 with TRBJ2-1, with 7 positions matching TRBD2. Trimming at V came to 0 bases and at J to 9 bases, leaving 5 bases not matched to a gene. CDR3 length: 14 amino acids. Germline V gene sequence: CDR1 SGHVS, CDR2 FNYEAQ. Here the CDR3 DNA reads TGTGCCAGCAGCTTAGCGGGAGGGCCTGCTGAGCAGTTCTTC. Its protein product is CASSLAGGPAEQFF.

The rearrangement joins TRBV12-3 or TRBV12-4 to TRBJ2-5, with D possibly matching TRBD2 (5 bases). CDR3 length: 13 amino acids. V lost 7 bases to trimming and J lost 2 bases, with 11 bases between them. The CDR3 here is CASTVTGQETQYF. For the CDR3, the DNA is TGTGCCAGCACCGTGACGGGGCAAGAGACCCAGTACTTC.

This rearrangement joins TRBV13 to TRBJ2-7; D unresolved. The V and J ends lost 6 bases and 3 bases respectively, with 15 bases between them. The CDR3 has 14 residues. In germline, CDR1 is PRHDT, CDR2 FYEKMQ (reference sequence). The CDR3 here is CASRQKNTIYEQYF. In DNA form, the CDR3 reads TGTGCCAGCAGACAGAAAAATACCATCTACGAGCAGTACTTC.

The chain combines TRBV2 with TRBJ2-7; TRBD1 might be the D (9 bases). The CDR3 has 14 residues. V was pared by 7 bases and J by 3 bases, with 16 bases between. CDR1 and CDR2 (germline): SNHLY, FYNNEI. CDR3 sequence reads: CASTGGTGIYEQYF. As DNA, the CDR3 is TGTGCCAGCACGGGGGGGACAGGGATCTACGAGCAGTACTTC.

This chain uses TRBV7-6 with TRBJ1-2, with 9 nucleotides matching TRBD1. The CDR3 runs 14 residues. Germline-derived CDR1 and CDR2 are SGHVS and FNYEAQ. V was pared by 1 base and J by 8 bases, with 5 bases of the junction left unmatched. The chain's CDR3 is CASSLGTGVGGYTF. The CDR3, as DNA: TGTGCCAGCAGCTTAGGGACAGGGGTCGGAGGCTACACCTTC.

This clonotype turned up a few times. The chain combines TRBV10-3 with TRBJ1-1; D remains unclear. Germline CDR1 reads ENHRY; CDR2 reads SYGVKD. The CDR3 is 15 amino acids. V was pared by 0 bases and J by 6 bases, with 14 bases between. The CDR3 is CAISESGARSPEAFF. The CDR3 DNA reads TGTGCCATCAGTGAGTCCGGTGCGAGGAGCCCTGAAGCTTTCTTT.

The rearrangement uses TRBV10-1 and TRBJ1-1, with TRBD1 as a possible D gene (5 bases). CDR1 is WNHNN, CDR2 SYGVQD, per germline (reference sequence). Trimming removed 7 bases from V and 1 base from J, with 19 bases in between. The CDR3 loop spans 16 amino acids. The CDR3 region is CASMQTVTGTNTEAFF. The CDR3 DNA is TGCGCCAGCATGCAGACAGTGACGGGGACGAACACTGAAGCTTTCTTT.

This clonotype was recorded a few times. The J gene is TRBJ2-1, the V gene TRBV29-1; D is tentatively TRBD1 or TRBD2 (6 bases each). The V end was cut by 0 bases, the J end by 0 bases, with 12 bases between. CDR3 size: 16 residues. Germline CDR1 and CDR2: SQVTM and ANQGSEA. The chain's CDR3 is CSVEDRGGISYNEQFF. CDR3 DNA: TGCAGCGTTGAAGATCGAGGGGGGATCTCCTACAATGAGCAGTTCTTC.

The chain recombines TRBV29-1 with TRBJ2-1; no clear D. There are 12 residues in the CDR3. The V end lost 6 bases, the J end lost 0 bases, and 6 bases lay between the germline ends. CDR1 and CDR2 from the germline V gene are SQVTM and ANQGSEA. The CDR3 loop is CSVDNSYNEQFF. The CDR3 DNA sequence: TGCAGCGTCGACAACTCCTACAATGAGCAGTTCTTC.

This clonotype was seen just once. The chain is built from TRBV18 and TRBJ2-1; the match to TRBD2 covers 9 bases. Unmatched junction bases numbered 8, after V lost 2 bases and J lost 9 bases. Germline CDR1 and CDR2: KGHSH and LQKENI. The CDR3 sequence is 15 residues long. The CDR3 DNA reads TGTGCCAGCTCACCATCAGGGACTAGCTCGACTGAGCAGTTCTTC. Its translation is CASSPSGTSSTEQFF.

This chain uses TRBV15 with TRBJ2-5; 8 bases align to TRBD1. V lost 2 bases, J lost 7 bases, and 6 bases stayed unmatched. Per germline, CDR1 LNHNV and CDR2 YYDKDF (reference sequence). This CDR3 is built from 14 residues. The CDR3 sequence is CATSRTGGERTQYF. For the CDR3, the DNA is TGTGCCACCAGCAGAACAGGGGGAGAAAGGACCCAGTACTTC.

The gene calls are TRBV2 and TRBJ2-7, with TRBD2 identical over 7 bases. Germline V gives CDR1 SNHLY, CDR2 FYNNEI. CDR3 length: 15 amino acids. The V gene end was trimmed by 7 bases and the J gene end by 3 bases; junction bases not matched to a gene: 12. The CDR3 loop reads CASIRTPGLNYEQYF. The CDR3 region has the DNA TGTGCCAGCATTCGCACTCCGGGACTAAACTACGAGCAGTACTTC.